This T cell receptor beta chain was sequenced in a study of immune evolution from preneoplasia to lung adenocarcinoma. Overall study results and limits: From normal lung to invasive adenocarcinoma, top clone frequencies appeared to decrease.

The method was immunoSEQ multiplex PCR; TCRdb's version includes in-frame clones alone and lacks a portion of them. The repertoire holds fewer than 50,000 clones, with more than 60% as singletons. A word on this clone: The antigen remains unidentified.

After removal of 5 bases from V and 2 bases from J, the junction contained 0 bases not matched to a gene. The CDR3 is 12 amino acids. Germline V gene lookup returns CDR1 MGHDK and CDR2 SYGVNS. The TCR originated in a person between 60 and 70 years old with lung adenocarcinoma. The gene calls are TRBV25-1 and TRBJ2-7; TRBD2 aligns across 7 bases. What was sequenced was FFPE invasive lung adenocarcinoma tissue. The CDR3 DNA is TGTGCCAGCAGTCGGGGGGCCTACGAGCAGTACTTC. Translating it yields CASSRGAYEQYF.